The 9 T cell receptor beta chains below were found in one sample sequenced in a study of shared clonotypes between healthy human individuals. Generated by immunoSEQ multiplex PCR, the TCRdb table keeps only in-frame clones and is missing some. The table records about 2 million clones, 85% to 95% of them present only once. Sequenced input: naive CD4+ T cells sorted from blood. Indicated subset: CD45RA+ positively selected. Receptor source: a man between 18 and 29 years old in good health.

The CDR3: CASSAFQETQYF. The CDR3 DNA reads TGTGCCAGCAGCGCGTTCCAAGAGACCCAGTACTTC. The rearrangement joins TRBV5-6 to TRBJ2-5; D gene unclear. The length of the CDR3 is 12 residues. Trimming pared 4 bases from V and 1 base from J, leaving 5 bases between. Per the germline V gene, CDR1 is SGHDT and CDR2 is YYEEEE. Drawing the rest from reference TRBV5-6 and TRBJ2-5, the complete variable domain is DAGVTQSPTHLIKTRGQQVTLRCSPKSGHDTVSWYQQALGQGPQFIFQYYEEEERQRGNFPDRFSGHQFPNYSSELNVNALLLGDSALYLCASSAFQETQYFGPGTRLLVL.

V is TRBV7-8 and J is TRBJ1-6; no firm D call. From germline, CDR1 is SGHVS and CDR2 FQNEAQ. The V and J ends lost 3 bases and 6 bases respectively, with 18 bases between them. The CDR3 totals 17 residues. CDR3: CASSFPSGPKTNSPLHF. For the CDR3, the DNA is TGTGCCAGCAGCTTTCCCTCCGGGCCAAAGACTAATTCACCCCTCCACTTT. Full variable domain (rest looked up from reference TRBV7-8 and TRBJ1-6): GAGVSQSPRYKVAKRGQDVALRCDPISGHVSLFWYQQALGQGPEFLTYFQNEAQLDKSGLPSDRFFAERPEGSVSTLKIQRTQQEDSAVYLCASSFPSGPKTNSPLHFGNGTRLTVT.

The J gene is TRBJ2-7, the V gene TRBV5-4, with no clear D. Germline lookup yields CDR1 SGHNT and CDR2 YYREEE (reference sequence). With 5 bases removed from V and 1 base from J, the gap between germline ends came to 19 bases. This CDR3 has 16 amino acids. CDR3 sequence reads: CASSYSGRQKSYEQYF. In nucleotides, the CDR3 is TGTGCCAGCAGTTACAGTGGACGGCAAAAGTCCTACGAGCAGTACTTC.

The CDR3 sequence: CASSYAGTENTGELFF. CDR3 DNA sequence: TGCGCCAGCAGCTACGCCGGGACGGAGAACACCGGGGAGCTGTTTTTT. The chain has TRBV5-1 and TRBJ2-2, with D possibly being TRBD1 or TRBD2 (5 bases each). CDR1 and CDR2 (germline): SGHRS, YFSETQ. There are 16 residues in the CDR3. V dropped 3 bases and J dropped 1 base, with 13 bases sitting between them.

The chain joins TRBV7-2 to TRBJ2-1; D not certain. Trimming cost V 5 bases and J 10 bases, with 12 bases left between them. Germline V CDR1 and CDR2: SGHTA, FQGNSA. CDR3 length: 12 residues. The CDR3 is CASSNPTAEQFF. Here the CDR3 DNA reads TGTGCCAGCAGCAACCCAACAGCAGAGCAGTTCTTC.

The J gene is TRBJ2-1, the V gene TRBV11-2, with 10 nucleotides matching TRBD1. Trimming took 1 base from V and 8 from J; bases not matched to a gene: 8. This CDR3 region has 16 residues. Germline CDR1 is SGHAT and CDR2 is FQNNGV. CDR3 in amino acids: CASSLGGQGKRDEQFF. The CDR3 DNA follows: TGTGCCAGCAGCTTAGGGGGACAGGGGAAGAGGGATGAGCAGTTCTTC.

This clone was counted once. The J gene is TRBJ2-5, the V gene TRBV13, with D possibly being TRBD1 (6 bases). There are 16 residues in the CDR3. Germline V gives CDR1 PRHDT, CDR2 FYEKMQ (reference sequence). Trimming stripped 2 bases from V and 1 base from J, with 14 bases between. CDR3 sequence: CASSLLSGTFQETQYF. In DNA form, the CDR3 reads TGTGCCAGCAGCTTATTATCGGGGACATTCCAAGAGACCCAGTACTTC.

The chain combines TRBV9 with TRBJ1-1, with unresolved D. CDR3 length: 16 amino acids. With 4 bases removed from V and 0 bases from J, the gap between germline ends came to 16 bases. The germline V gene has CDR1 SGDLS and CDR2 YYNGEE. The CDR3 DNA follows: TGTGCCAGCAGCCTAGGATTTGAACCTCTGAACACTGAAGCTTTCTTT. Amino acid sequence: CASSLGFEPLNTEAFF.

CDR3 region: CAITPSGGNTIYF. The CDR3 nucleotides are TGTGCCATCACACCCTCTGGAGGAAACACCATATATTTT. The chain is built from TRBV10-3 and TRBJ1-3; D remains unclear. Germline V gene lookup returns CDR1 ENHRY and CDR2 SYGVKD. Trimming shortened V by 7 bases and J by 4 bases, and 11 bases separated the two germline ends. CDR3 length: 13 amino acids.